The clone carrying this TCR beta chain was detected only a few times. The data were taken from a study of blood T cell repertoires in COVID-19. Clones were sequenced by immunoSEQ multiplex PCR, and TCRdb holds only the in-frame ones, with some missing. The data contain roughly 11,000 clones, over 55% of them singletons. Germline loops: CDR1 LGHNT, CDR2 FRNRAP. This CDR3 region has 17 residues. V lost 0 bases and J 0 bases, leaving 9 bases between the germline ends. This receptor was identified in a man between 60 and 75 years old with COVID-19, enrolled during active disease. The material sequenced was peripheral blood. The chain couples TRBV12-5 to TRBJ1-6, with unresolved D. CDR3 amino acids: CASGLVLGGSYNSPLHF. In DNA form, the CDR3 reads TGTGCTAGTGGTTTGGTACTTGGAGGCTCCTATAATTCACCCCTCCACTTT.